The following is a T cell receptor beta chain sequence with its context. Its antigen is still unknown. Base qualities are not recorded, but no much larger clone differs from it by a single base. The library was produced with PCR. TCRdb names Illumina HiSeq 4000 as the instrument used. Bulk TCR libraries were generated as previously described, with the TCR primers listed in Table S5 used. The Qiagen AllPrep DNA/RNA kit was used to purify total RNA. Before analysis, reads from multiple sequencing runs of the same library were pooled. The published analysis was carried out like this. Only reads with exact TCR constant sequence were kept, trimmed to 150 nt, and grouped by their 12-nt molecular barcodes. Within each barcode group, reads were sub-clustered at a 15% Levenshtein threshold, and quality-weighted consensus sequences were built per RNA molecule. Non-functional sequences were excluded, and lower-count sequences lying one edit away from another sequence were also excluded. On the basis of fitting two negative binomial distributions, barcode sub-clusters with fewer than 20% of the maximum read count were discarded. The public reads were reanalyzed by TCRdb: fastp trimming at Q25, MiXCR alignment, in-frame beta chains only. Rows merge per CDR3 protein into single entries with the most common DNA and genes. In this record, the V and J calls reflect TCRdb's handling and not the investigators' own analysis. The table for this sample lists about 510,000 distinct CDR3 sequences; over 20% of them were counted only once. The ten largest clonotypes hold 0.84% of the sample.

CDR3 length: 13 amino acids, cysteine to phenylalanine. The read is trimmed to its CDR3 DNA, 39 bases read in frame from base 1. V gives up 3 bases and J gives up 8 bases, and the segment between their germline ends measures 11 bases. Per the germline V gene, SNHLY is the CDR1 and FYNNEI is the CDR2. This entry comes from a study of molecular identifiers for immune sequencing clone quantification (dated 2018 in TCRdb). Study-wide context: For a replicate experiment, the RNA from either about 20,000 or 100,000 naive CD8 T cells was divided into five aliquots, and four of those aliquots went on to sequencing. This methods study used CD8 T cells to benchmark TCR RNA copy counting and molecular-identifier clustering-based TCR repertoire sequencing (MIDCIRS).

Naive CD8 T cell libraries were made from 20,000 to 1,000,000 sorted cells using 10%, 30% or 50% of purified RNA. Naive CD8 T cells were FACS-sorted as CD8+CD4-CCR7+CD45RA+ on a BD FACSAria II into RLT Plus buffer. Detection sensitivity was tested by spiking Jurkat RNA equal to roughly 9 TCR copies' worth into samples containing roughly 17,000-1,000,000 naive CD8 T cells. Enrichment of CD8 T cells was done with RosetteSep CD8+ T Cell Enrichment Cocktail plus Ficoll-Paque, and ACK red cell lysis came afterward. The paper as a whole reports these results and caveats: The naive libraries included spiked-in Jurkat TCR RNA (10 copies' worth), and this Jurkat TCR RNA is not part of the donor repertoire. When barcode sub-clustering was omitted, TCR diversity was inflated by chimeric consensus sequences, with chimeras reaching as high as 47%. Modeling indicated roughly 3.3 TCR RNA copies recovered per cell, compared with about 10 by digital PCR, which implies a capture efficiency of approximately 30%. In CMV-specific effector cells, clones with more than 20 RNA copies accounted for over 97% of molecules, whereas in naive cells such clones accounted for under 1%. The sizes of highly expanded clones could end up underestimated when identical TCR molecules share a barcode. A single cell's worth of spiked-in Jurkat TCR RNA was reported detectable even among 850,000 to 1,000,000 naive CD8 T cells.

The clonotype originates from a human donor in good health. Some libraries in this study had Jurkat cell RNA spiked in. The sequence links TRBV2 to TRBJ2-4; a confident D gene designation cannot be given. The specimen sequenced was naive CD8+ T cells from blood, with Jurkat cell RNA spiked in. Reading the label with the study, this specimen's cell subset or site is: FACS-sorted CD8+CD4-CCR7+CD45RA+ naive T cells. The nucleotide sequence is TGTGCCAGCAGTGACTCGAATAGGGACATTCAGTACTTC. This sequence encodes CASSDSNRDIQYF. Where the CDR3 stops, the reference TRBV2 and TRBJ2-4 genes take over; the full variable domain is EPEVTQTPSHQVTQMGQEVILRCVPISNHLYFYWYRQILGQKVEFLVSFYNNEISEKSEIFDDQFSVERPDGSNFTLKIRSTKLEDSAMYFCASSDSNRDIQYFGAGTRLSVL.